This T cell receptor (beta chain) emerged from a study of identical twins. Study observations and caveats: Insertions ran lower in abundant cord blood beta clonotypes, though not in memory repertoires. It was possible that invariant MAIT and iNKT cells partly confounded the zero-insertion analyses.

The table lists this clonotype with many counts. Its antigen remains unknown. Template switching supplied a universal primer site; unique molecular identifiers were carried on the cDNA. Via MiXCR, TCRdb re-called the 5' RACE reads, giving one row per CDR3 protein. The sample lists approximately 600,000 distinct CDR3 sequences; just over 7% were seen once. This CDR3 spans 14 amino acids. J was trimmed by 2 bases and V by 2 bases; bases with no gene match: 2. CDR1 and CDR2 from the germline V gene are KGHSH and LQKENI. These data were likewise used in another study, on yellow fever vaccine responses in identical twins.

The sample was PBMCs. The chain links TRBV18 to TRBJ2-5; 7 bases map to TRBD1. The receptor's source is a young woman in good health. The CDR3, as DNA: TGTGCCAGCTCACCAGACAGGGCACAAGAGACCCAGTACTTC. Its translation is CASSPDRAQETQYF.